The source of this T cell receptor beta chain is a study of shared clonotypes between healthy human individuals. Across the study: Donor ages ranged 18 to 49 years: a couple of women, a few men. Three plates were used per donor for CD4 naive, three for CD4 memory, two for CD8 naive and one for CD8 memory.

Profiled with immunoSEQ multiplex PCR; TCRdb holds only in-frame clones, not every one. In the table there are 110,000 or so clones, 55% to 70% of which are singletons. Sequenced input: memory CD8+ T cells sorted from blood. The subset denotes: CD45RO+ cells pooled with CCR7-negative TemRA cells. The sequence came from a woman aged 25 to 39 in good health.

CDR3 sequence reads: CASSIVTTVGEQFF. The CDR3 DNA reads as TGTGCCAGTAGTATAGTCACCACAGTGGGTGAGCAGTTCTTC. The gene calls are TRBV19 and TRBJ2-1; D uncertain. The CDR3 runs 14 residues. CDR1 and CDR2 (germline): LNHDA, SQIVND (reference sequence). V was cut by 1 base and J by 9 bases, with 13 bases left in between. Based on the CDR3 plus reference TRBV19 and TRBJ2-1, the full variable domain is DGGITQSPKYLFRKEGQNVTLSCEQNLNHDAMYWYRQDPGQGLRLIYYSQIVNDFQKGDIAEGYSVSREKKESFPLTVTSAQKNPTAFYLCASSIVTTVGEQFFGPGTRLTVL.